A single sample is the source of the 17 T cell receptor beta chains below, sequenced in a study of CD8 T cells in Susac syndrome. Random hexamers were used to reverse transcribe roughly 0.45 to 1 ug of RNA. TCRdb analysed the immunoSEQ multiplex PCR reads with MiXCR anew, one entry per CDR3 protein. Of roughly 150,000 distinct CDR3 sequences listed, approximately 96% are singletons. Sample: CD4+ T cells from PBMCs. These receptor sequences come from a human donor with Susac syndrome.

The rearrangement uses TRBV29-1 and TRBJ2-7; D gene unclear. The CDR3 is 14 amino acids. Germline CDR1 and CDR2: SQVTM and ANQGSEA. Trimming took 4 bases from V and 3 from J, leaving 16 bases between them. CDR3 sequence reads: CSVARLAPRYEQYF. CDR3 coding DNA: TGCAGCGTTGCCCGGTTGGCACCTCGCTACGAGCAGTACTTC.

V usage is TRBV6-6 and J usage is TRBJ2-2; 9 bases agree with TRBD2. Per germline, CDR1 MNHNY and CDR2 SVGAGI (reference sequence). With V trimmed by 4 bases and J by 6 bases, 6 bases remained unmatched. The CDR3 has 15 residues. The CDR3 DNA sequence: TGTGCCAGCAGTTGGGCTAGCGGGGAAGCCGGGGAGCTGTTTTTT. This translates into CASSWASGEAGELFF.

This chain connects TRBV4-1 to TRBJ2-4; D is unresolved. V was clipped by 1 base and J by 3 bases, with 7 bases between them. The CDR3 totals 14 residues. CDR1 MGHRA and CDR2 YSYEKL come from the germline V gene. Written as DNA, the CDR3 is TGCGCCAGCAGCCAAGTATCGGACAAAAACATTCAGTACTTC. As protein: CASSQVSDKNIQYF.

This chain joins TRBV6-5 and TRBJ2-1; possible D gene TRBD1, 5 bases. The V gene's germline CDR1 is MNHEY and CDR2 SVGAGI. Between the trimmed V and J ends, which lost 5 bases and 0 bases, there was a span of 8 bases. The CDR3 runs 14 residues. The CDR3 here is CASSRQNSYNEQFF. Written as DNA, the CDR3 is TGTGCCAGCAGTCGACAGAACTCCTACAATGAGCAGTTCTTC.

The genes are TRBV20-1 and TRBJ2-7; 9 bases line up with TRBD2. The V segment lost 3 bases and the J segment 2 bases; nucleotides outside the gene matches: 5. This CDR3 region has 14 residues. Germline lookup yields CDR1 DFQATT and CDR2 SNEGSKA (reference sequence). CDR3 residues: CSASSGSLAYEQYF. The CDR3 DNA follows: TGCAGTGCTAGTAGCGGGAGTCTCGCCTACGAGCAGTACTTC.

V usage is TRBV14 and J usage is TRBJ2-5, with a weak D call TRBD2 (6 bases). Germline CDR1 SGHDN, CDR2 FVKESK. Trimming removed 6 bases from V and 5 bases from J, with 13 bases in between. This CDR3 is 13 amino acids long. The CDR3 DNA follows: TGTGCCAGCAGTACTCGACTAGTGGAGACCCAGTACTTC. Translating gives CASSTRLVETQYF.

The chain links TRBV20-1 to TRBJ1-5, with a weak D call TRBD1 (5 bases). The CDR3 totals 14 residues. V dropped 3 bases and J dropped 6 bases, with 15 bases sitting between them. CDR1 DFQATT and CDR2 SNEGSKA come from the germline V gene (reference sequence). DNA for the CDR3: TGCAGTGCTAGTGCCGGGACCGGAGGTCAGCCCCAGCATTTT. This encodes CSASAGTGGQPQHF.

The chain recombines TRBV7-9 with TRBJ2-3; D uncertain. V lost 5 bases, J lost 3 bases, and 18 bases lay in between. CDR3 length: 16 residues. The germline V gene encodes CDR1 SEHNR and CDR2 FQNEAQ (reference sequence). The CDR3 loop reads CASSPPTSVRTDTQYF. CDR3 DNA sequence: TGTGCCAGCAGCCCCCCGACGTCAGTGAGGACAGATACGCAGTATTTT.

The chain carries TRBV28 and TRBJ2-3; possible D gene TRBD2, 7 bases. The CDR3 extends over 16 amino acids. Trimming removed 6 bases from V and 2 bases from J, with 18 bases in between. Germline values: CDR1 MDHEN, CDR2 SYDVKM. In nucleotides, the CDR3 is TGTGCCAGCAGGGGGAGGGACCGGGGGGCCACAGATACGCAGTATTTT. Amino acids: CASRGRDRGATDTQYF.

The V and J genes are TRBV11-1 and TRBJ2-7; D is perhaps TRBD1 (6 bases). Germline V lookup: CDR1 SGHAT, CDR2 FQDESV (reference sequence). The CDR3 sequence is 14 residues long. Trimming removed 5 bases from V and 5 bases from J, with 16 bases in between. CDR3 loop: CASSLATGYNEQYF. The CDR3 DNA sequence: TGTGCCAGCAGCCTCGCGACAGGATACAACGAGCAGTACTTC.

This chain joins TRBV7-8 and TRBJ2-7; D remains unclear. Trimming removed 4 bases at V and 0 bases at J, with 7 bases between. Germline loops: CDR1 SGHVS, CDR2 FQNEAQ. The CDR3 loop spans 13 amino acids. CDR3 region: CASSSMASYEQYF. CDR3 DNA: TGTGCCAGCAGCTCCATGGCCTCCTACGAGCAGTACTTC. Combining the CDR3 with reference TRBV7-8 and TRBJ2-7 gives the whole variable domain GAGVSQSPRYKVAKRGQDVALRCDPISGHVSLFWYQQALGQGPEFLTYFQNEAQLDKSGLPSDRFFAERPEGSVSTLKIQRTQQEDSAVYLCASSSMASYEQYFGPGTRLTVT.

This clonotype has a single count. The genes are TRBV15 and TRBJ1-2; D remains ambiguous. The CDR3 extends over 13 amino acids. Trimming left V 0 bases short and J 4 bases short, with 6 bases between. Germline CDR1 reads LNHNV; CDR2 reads YYDKDF (reference sequence). For the CDR3, the DNA is TGTGCCACCAGCAGAGATCGCCTCTATGGCTACACCTTC. This encodes CATSRDRLYGYTF.

The V and J genes are TRBV7-2 and TRBJ2-3; 9 bases match TRBD2. Trimming at V came to 5 bases and at J to 2 bases, leaving 5 bases not matched to a gene. CDR3 size: 15 residues. Germline CDR1 is SGHTA and CDR2 is FQGNSA. This chain's CDR3 is CASSKIAGDTDTQYF. The CDR3 DNA follows: TGTGCCAGCAGCAAAATAGCGGGGGACACAGATACGCAGTATTTT.

This clonotype was observed a single time. V usage is TRBV29-1 and J usage is TRBJ2-3, with D possibly being TRBD2 (5 bases). The CDR3 has 15 residues. The germline gives CDR1 SQVTM, CDR2 ANQGSEA. V dropped 5 bases and J dropped 2 bases, with 17 bases sitting between them. The CDR3 DNA is TGCAGCGTTCGGACTCATATGACCTACACAGATACGCAGTATTTT. Its translation: CSVRTHMTYTDTQYF.

The chain has TRBV2 and TRBJ2-6; TRBD1 matches at 7 bases. With V trimmed by 6 bases and J by 0 bases, 5 bases remained unmatched. Germline V gives CDR1 SNHLY, CDR2 FYNNEI. This CDR3 region has 16 residues. CDR3 sequence: CASRLRQGSGANVLTF. The CDR3 DNA sequence: TGTGCCAGCAGGCTCAGACAGGGCTCTGGGGCCAACGTCCTGACTTTC.

This clonotype has only one observation. J is TRBJ2-3 and V is TRBV20-1, with D hard to call. The CDR3 runs to 12 residues. CDR1 and CDR2 from the germline V gene are DFQATT and SNEGSKA (reference sequence). V lost 5 bases to trimming and J lost 5 bases, with 11 bases between them. CDR3 loop: CSALLGGDTQYF. CDR3 DNA sequence: TGCAGTGCTCTCCTAGGTGGAGATACGCAGTATTTT.

In DNA, the CDR3 is TGTGCCACCTCTGGTGAGGGCTACACCGGGGAGCTGTTTTTT. This encodes CATSGEGYTGELFF. This chain joins TRBV25-1 and TRBJ2-2, with a tentative D call TRBD2 (5 bases). The CDR3 consists of 14 residues. Trimming shortened V by 10 bases and J by 3 bases, and 15 bases separated the two germline ends. Germline V lookup: CDR1 MGHDK, CDR2 SYGVNS.